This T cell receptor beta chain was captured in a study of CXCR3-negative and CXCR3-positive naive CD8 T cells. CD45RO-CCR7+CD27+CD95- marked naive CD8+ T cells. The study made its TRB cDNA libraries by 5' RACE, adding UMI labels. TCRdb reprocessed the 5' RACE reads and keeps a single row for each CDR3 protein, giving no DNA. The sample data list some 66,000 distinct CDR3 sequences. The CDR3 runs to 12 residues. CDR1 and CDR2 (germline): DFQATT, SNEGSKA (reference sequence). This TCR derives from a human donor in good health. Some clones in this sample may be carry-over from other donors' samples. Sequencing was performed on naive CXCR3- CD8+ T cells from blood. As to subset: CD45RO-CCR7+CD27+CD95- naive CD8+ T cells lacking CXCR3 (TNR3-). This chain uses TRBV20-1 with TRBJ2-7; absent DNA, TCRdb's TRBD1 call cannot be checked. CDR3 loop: CSANEGGYEQYF.